Below, one T cell receptor (beta chain) is given with its context. Its antigen remains unidentified. The data were taken from a study of cytomegalovirus exposure and HLA in healthy donors. Broader study findings: Under in vitro conditions, three CMV-associated chains were confirmed as specific for CMV antigens.

This CDR3 has 13 residues. V shed 0 bases and J shed 4 bases, with 7 bases lying between them. Germline CDR1 reads MNHNY; CDR2 reads SVGAGI (reference sequence). The protocol was immunoSEQ multiplex PCR, while the TCRdb copy is restricted to in-frame clones and leaves out a portion. Of over 110,000 clones listed, about 88% were seen once; the top ten hold roughly 10%. The chain combines TRBV6-6 with TRBJ2-7; perhaps TRBD1 as D (5 bases). This TCR came from a man aged 18-30 years in good health and CMV-seropositive. The sequenced material came from PBMCs. CDR3 sequence reads: CASSYSKGYEQYF. CDR3 coding DNA: TGTGCCAGCAGTTACTCGAAGGGGTACGAGCAGTACTTC.